These 5 T cell receptor beta chains share one sample of origin, sequenced in a study of molecular identifiers for immune sequencing clone quantification (dated by TCRdb to the late 2010s). The method behind the library was PCR. Sequencer: Illumina HiSeq 4000. TCRdb passed the public sequencing reads through fastp at Q25 and MiXCR, retaining productive beta sequences. CDR3 protein duplicates are merged, each entry listing the most common genes and DNA. This sample is represented by roughly 71,000 distinct CDR3 sequences; roughly 20% of them were singletons. In total, the top ten clones hold about 1.4% of the sample. Sequences were obtained from naive CD8+ T cells from blood, with Jurkat cell RNA spiked in. The sample's cell subset or site, from its label and the paper: FACS-sorted CD8+CD4-CCR7+CD45RA+ naive T cells. The receptors shown here come from a human donor in good health. Some libraries in this study had Jurkat cell RNA spiked in.

As regards this clonotype: This may be a read error: a much more frequent sequence differs by one nucleotide. This rearrangement joins TRBV7-8 to TRBJ1-1; 7 bases fit TRBD1. Germline-derived CDR1 and CDR2 are SGHVS and FQNEAQ. The CDR3 is 13 amino acids. V lost 3 bases, J lost 7 bases, and 5 bases stayed unmatched. CDR3 nucleotide sequence: TGTGCCAGCAGCTTCGACAGGGCCAATGAAGCTTTCTTT. Its protein is CASSFDRANEAFF.

This clonotype has just a few counts. DNA of the CDR3: TGTGCCAGCAGTGAGCGGACAGGGCAGCCTGAAGCTTTCTTT. Amino acid sequence: CASSERTGQPEAFF. V is TRBV12-3 or TRBV12-4 and J is TRBJ1-1, with TRBD1 matching 8 bases. V shed 5 bases, J shed 6 bases, and the junction held 8 bases outside the gene matches. The CDR3 loop spans 14 amino acids.

The V and J genes are TRBV11-2 and TRBJ2-2; D is uncertain. The CDR3 loop spans 14 amino acids. Germline V gene data show CDR1 as SGHAT and CDR2 as FQNNGV. V gave up 1 base and J gave up 4 bases, with 7 bases separating them. CDR3 sequence: CASSLGVSTGELFF. CDR3 DNA: TGTGCCAGCAGCTTAGGGGTGAGCACCGGGGAGCTGTTTTTT.

This clonotype was counted many times. This rearrangement joins TRBV2 to TRBJ2-5; 8 bases map to TRBD1. The V gene's germline CDR1 is SNHLY and CDR2 FYNNEI. The CDR3 runs to 16 residues. After removal of 0 bases from V and 5 bases from J, the junction contained 8 bases not matched to a gene. This CDR3 reads CASSEAARQGRETQYF. The CDR3 DNA reads TGTGCCAGCAGTGAAGCCGCGCGACAGGGGCGGGAGACCCAGTACTTC.

This clonotype appeared many times. This chain connects TRBV7-2 to TRBJ2-1, with 10 bases matching TRBD2. The CDR3 covers 16 residues. With 1 base clipped from V and 8 bases from J, the junction kept 8 bases outside the gene matches. In germline, CDR1 is SGHTA, CDR2 FQGNSA. The CDR3, as DNA: TGTGCCAGCAGCTTAGTTGTACTAGCGGGATCACATGAGCAGTTCTTC. This sequence encodes CASSLVVLAGSHEQFF.